This T cell receptor beta chain was found in a study of T cell responses to AZD1222 COVID-19 vaccine. Of note for this clone: What it binds is unknown.

Study-wide results and caveats: Seropositive status at baseline applied to only five to seven AZD1222 recipients.

The data were produced by immunoSEQ multiplex PCR, yet TCRdb's version contains in-frame clones alone and is incomplete. The sample has 75,000 to 100,000 clones; over 75% are singletons. This sequence originates from an adult in good health. Specimen: peripheral blood, collected on day 0 of AZD1222 vaccination.

The CDR3 is CASSTIGPYEQYF. The CDR3 DNA reads TGTGCCAGCAGCACTATAGGTCCCTACGAGCAGTACTTC. This chain connects TRBV7-9 to TRBJ2-7; D is uncertain. This CDR3 region has 13 residues. Between the trimmed V and J ends, which lost 5 bases and 2 bases, there was a span of 10 bases. The V gene's germline CDR1 is SEHNR and CDR2 FQNEAQ (reference sequence).